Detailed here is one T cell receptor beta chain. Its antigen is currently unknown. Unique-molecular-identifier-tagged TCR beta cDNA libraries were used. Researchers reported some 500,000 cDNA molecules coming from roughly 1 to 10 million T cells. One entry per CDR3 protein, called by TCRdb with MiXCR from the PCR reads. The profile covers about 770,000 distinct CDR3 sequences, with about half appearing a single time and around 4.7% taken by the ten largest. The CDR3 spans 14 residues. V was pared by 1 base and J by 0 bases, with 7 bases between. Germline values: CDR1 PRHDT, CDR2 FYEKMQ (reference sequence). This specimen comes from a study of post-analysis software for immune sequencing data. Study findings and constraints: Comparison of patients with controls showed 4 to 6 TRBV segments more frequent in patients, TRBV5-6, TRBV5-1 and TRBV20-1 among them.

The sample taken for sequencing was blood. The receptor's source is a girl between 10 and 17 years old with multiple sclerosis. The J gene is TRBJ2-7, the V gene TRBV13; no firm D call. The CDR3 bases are TGTGCCAGCAGCTTAGAACAAGCCTCCTACGAGCAGTACTTC. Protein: CASSLEQASYEQYF.